Listed below are T cell receptor beta chains from one sample, sequenced in a study of CD8+CD57+ T cells in acquired aplastic anemia. MiXCR, run by TCRdb on the reads, gives a single entry per CDR3 protein. The sample lists about 400,000 distinct CDR3 sequences, about two thirds occurring once. Sequencing input: sorted CD4+, CD8+, or CD8+CD57+ T cells (not recorded which) from PBMCs. Source of these receptors: a human donor in good health, serving as a control. The CDR3 runs from the conserved cysteine through the conserved F or W. A D gene is named only where the DNA matches it firmly. Clone size is not always given. Where it is, it says once, few, many or a class for expanded clones.

J,D,V,size,CDR3,DNA
TRBJ2-1,NA,TRBV6-5,many,CASSYVVRGPYNEQFF,TGTGCCAGCAGTTACGTAGTTAGAGGACCGTACAATGAGCAGTTCTTC
TRBJ2-7,TRBD1,TRBV7-4,NA,CASSSGGQGTSEQYF,TGTGCCAGCAGCTCCGGGGGACAGGGTACCTCCGAACAGTACTTC
TRBJ2-1,NA,TRBV9,NA,CASSAGRAGYNEQFF,TGTGCCAGCAGCGCGGGCAGGGCGGGGTACAATGAGCAGTTCTTC
TRBJ2-7,NA,TRBV12-3/TRBV12-4,NA,CASSLAPYEQYF,TGTGCCAGCAGTTTAGCTCCCTACGAGCAGTACTTC
TRBJ2-3,NA,TRBV7-9,NA,CASSPHAGANYGYF,TGTGCCAGCAGCCCGCACGCAGGAGCTAACTATGGCTACTTT
TRBJ2-7,TRBD1,TRBV15,NA,CATSPTGTGEQYF,TGTGCCACCAGTCCGACAGGGACAGGCGAGCAGTACTTC
TRBJ2-1,NA,TRBV7-2,few,CASSSQKLANEQLF,TGTGCCAGCAGCTCACAAAAGCTCGCCAATGAGCAGCTCTTC
TRBJ2-2,NA,TRBV7-2,once,CASSRQAFTGELFF,TGTGCCAGTAGCCGCCAGGCATTCACCGGGGAGCTGTTTTTT
TRBJ2-7,NA,TRBV15,many,CATSPPGASYEQYF,TGTGCCACCAGCCCACCGGGTGCGTCCTACGAGCAGTACTTC
TRBJ1-3,NA,TRBV20-1,NA,CSARDGASSGNTIYF,TGCAGTGCTAGAGACGGGGCCTCCTCTGGAAACACCATATATTTT
TRBJ1-5,NA,TRBV6-1,many,CASSADGYLPNQPQHF,TGTGCCAGCAGTGCGGACGGATACCTTCCGAATCAGCCCCAGCATTTT
TRBJ2-7,TRBD2,TRBV7-2,NA,CASSLASGGADEQYF,TGTGCCAGCAGCTTGGCTAGCGGGGGGGCCGACGAGCAGTACTTC
TRBJ2-1,NA,TRBV7-9,NA,CASSPESRGKHDEQFF,TGTGCCAGCAGCCCGGAAAGCAGGGGTAAGCACGATGAGCAGTTCTTC
TRBJ1-6,NA,TRBV7-9,NA,CASREMTGNSRESPLHF,TGTGCCAGCAGGGAGATGACCGGGAACTCCAGAGAATCACCCCTCCACTTT
TRBJ2-7,NA,TRBV10-1,NA,CTSSARDSYPYEQYF,TGCACCAGCAGTGCCAGAGATAGTTACCCCTACGAGCAGTACTTC
TRBJ1-1,NA,TRBV7-2,NA,CASSFDGRVYEPDAFF,TGTGCCAGCAGCTTCGATGGCAGGGTCTACGAGCCGGACGCTTTCTTT
TRBJ2-1,NA,TRBV15,once,CATSRTLGEQFF,TGTGCCACCAGCAGGACCCTGGGTGAGCAGTTCTTC
TRBJ1-1,TRBD1,TRBV5-1,many,CASSSQGASLNTEAFF,TGCGCCAGCAGCTCGCAGGGGGCGAGCCTGAACACTGAAGCTTTCTTT
TRBJ2-5,NA,TRBV10-3,many,CAISGFQGETQYF,TGTGCCATCAGTGGGTTCCAGGGGGAGACCCAGTACTTC
TRBJ2-7,NA,TRBV30,many,CAWSPGAPGYEQYF,TGTGCCTGGAGTCCTGGGGCCCCAGGCTACGAGCAGTACTTC
TRBJ1-2,TRBD1,TRBV5-1,NA,CASSLAPGGKGGYTF,TGCGCCAGCAGCTTGGCCCCAGGGGGTAAAGGGGGCTACACCTTC
TRBJ2-2,TRBD1,TRBV11-2,few,CASSSGTGGHGELFF,TGTGCCAGCAGCTCCGGGACAGGGGGTCACGGGGAGCTGTTTTTT
TRBJ1-2,TRBD1,TRBV15,NA,CATSSLRDRFYGYTF,TGTGCCACCAGCAGCCTTCGGGACAGGTTCTATGGCTACACCTTC
TRBJ2-7,NA,TRBV15,few,CATSSKGPYEQYF,TGTGCCACCAGCAGTAAGGGCCCCTACGAGCAGTACTTC
TRBJ2-7,NA,TRBV12-3/TRBV12-4,NA,CASSKEYEQYF,TGTGCCAGCAGCAAGGAATACGAGCAGTACTTC
TRBJ2-7,NA,TRBV19,few,CASSMQANSYEQYF,TGTGCCAGTAGTATGCAGGCTAACTCCTACGAGCAGTACTTC
TRBJ2-7,NA,TRBV11-2,many,CASSLGAGTLSYEQYF,TGTGCCAGCAGCTTAGGGGCAGGGACCTTGTCCTACGAGCAGTACTTC
TRBJ1-1,TRBD1,TRBV12-3/TRBV12-4,NA,CASSRTGPNTEAFF,TGTGCCAGCAGCCGGACAGGCCCGAACACTGAAGCTTTCTTT
TRBJ1-2,TRBD1,TRBV2,NA,CASSEGQGAKYGYTF,TGTGCCAGCAGTGAAGGTCAGGGGGCCAAGTATGGCTATACCTTC
TRBJ1-3,TRBD1,TRBV24-1,NA,CATSEGRQGPGRNTIYF,TGTGCCACCAGCGAAGGGAGACAGGGACCAGGGAGAAACACCATATATTTT
TRBJ1-4,NA,TRBV7-6,NA,CASSLLGRASPLHFF,TGTGCCAGCAGCTTATTGGGGAGGGCTTCACCCCTCCACTTTTTT
TRBJ1-2,NA,TRBV12-3/TRBV12-4,NA,CASSILPRGYTF,TGTGCCAGCAGCATCCTCCCGAGAGGCTACACCTTC
TRBJ2-3,NA,TRBV7-2,NA,CASSLGPDSDTQYF,TGTGCCAGCAGCCTCGGACCCGACTCGGATACGCAGTATTTT
TRBJ1-6,NA,TRBV20-1,NA,CSAGSGHGTYNSPLHF,TGCAGTGCTGGTAGTGGGCACGGGACCTATAATTCACCCCTCCACTTT
TRBJ1-4,NA,TRBV25-1,few,CASSELIFPGWHEKLFF,TGTGCCAGCAGTGAACTTATTTTTCCAGGGTGGCATGAAAAACTGTTTTTT
TRBJ1-5,NA,TRBV7-6,NA,CASGQGPDQPQHF,TGTGCCAGCGGGCAAGGACCAGACCAGCCCCAGCATTTT
TRBJ2-7,NA,TRBV20-1,many,CSPRGRLPVEQYF,TGCAGTCCGAGAGGGCGATTACCTGTGGAGCAGTACTTC
TRBJ2-1,NA,TRBV27,NA,CASTTNRAKQFF,TGTGCCAGCACCACCAACCGGGCCAAGCAGTTCTTC
TRBJ1-1,NA,TRBV7-2,NA,CASSLQLGASTEAFF,TGTGCCAGCAGCTTACAACTAGGGGCGAGCACTGAAGCTTTCTTT
TRBJ2-5,NA,TRBV13,NA,CASTINYRVRETQYF,TGTGCCAGCACCATTAACTACAGGGTCCGAGAGACCCAGTACTTC
TRBJ1-6,NA,TRBV5-6,once,CASSEKGLSPLHF,TGTGCCAGCAGCGAAAAGGGACTATCACCCCTCCACTTT
TRBJ2-5,NA,TRBV9,NA,CASSGPQVTQYF,TGTGCCAGCAGCGGGCCACAAGTGACCCAGTACTTC
TRBJ1-5,NA,TRBV20-1,NA,CSANGGDKATSNQPQHF,TGCAGTGCGAATGGAGGCGATAAGGCCACCTCCAATCAGCCCCAGCATTTT
TRBJ2-3,NA,TRBV24-1,NA,CATSEPPTCTDTQYF,TGTGCCACCAGTGAACCCCCGACATGCACAGATACGCAGTATTTT
TRBJ1-1,TRBD1,TRBV7-2,many,CASSFHLGQAAAGAFF,TGTGCCAGCAGCTTCCACTTAGGACAGGCCGCTGCAGGAGCTTTCTTT
TRBJ2-3,NA,TRBV7-2,NA,CASSLSQGRGEEQDTQYF,TGTGCCAGCAGCTTAAGCCAGGGGCGCGGGGAGGAGCAGGATACGCAGTATTTT
TRBJ1-2,NA,TRBV7-8,many,CASSLYSESRVYGYTF,TGTGCCAGCAGCTTATACTCAGAGAGCAGGGTTTATGGCTACACCTTC
TRBJ2-2,TRBD1,TRBV12-3/TRBV12-4,NA,CASSLDRGPTGELFF,TGTGCCAGCAGTCTGGACAGGGGTCCCACCGGGGAGCTGTTTTTT
TRBJ1-3,NA,TRBV25-1,NA,CASSGWTGNTIYF,TGTGCCAGCAGTGGATGGACTGGGAACACCATATATTTT
TRBJ2-6,NA,TRBV20-1,NA,CSATRGGYARANVLTF,TGCAGTGCTACGAGGGGCGGCTACGCTCGGGCCAACGTCCTGACTTTC
TRBJ1-6,NA,TRBV9,NA,CASSPWPGPNAQFHF,TGTGCCAGCAGCCCATGGCCAGGTCCGAATGCACAGTTCCACTTT
TRBJ1-6,NA,TRBV9,NA,CASSYSLDSPLLF,TGTGCCAGCAGTTACTCACTTGATTCACCCCTCCTCTTT
TRBJ1-5,NA,TRBV7-6,NA,CASSFQSSYEQYFHF,TGTGCCAGCAGCTTCCAGAGCTCCTACGAGCAGTACTTCCATTTT
TRBJ1-4,TRBD1,TRBV20-1,NA,CSASSTGGPGGKLFF,TGCAGTGCTAGTAGTACAGGGGGGCCAGGGGGAAAACTGTTTTTT